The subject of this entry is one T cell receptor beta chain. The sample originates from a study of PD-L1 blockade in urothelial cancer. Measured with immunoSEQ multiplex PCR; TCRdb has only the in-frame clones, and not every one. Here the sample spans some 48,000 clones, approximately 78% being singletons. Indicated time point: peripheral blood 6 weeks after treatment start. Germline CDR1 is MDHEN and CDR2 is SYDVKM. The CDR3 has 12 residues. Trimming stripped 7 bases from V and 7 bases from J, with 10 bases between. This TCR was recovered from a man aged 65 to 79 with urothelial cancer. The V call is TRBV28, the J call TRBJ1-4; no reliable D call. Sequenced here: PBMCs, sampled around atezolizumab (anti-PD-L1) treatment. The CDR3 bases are TGTGCCAGCAACGGAGTGAGTGAAAAACTGTTTTTT. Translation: CASNGVSEKLFF.